The 5 T cell receptor beta chains presented below share a single source sample, sequenced in a study of cytomegalovirus exposure and HLA in healthy donors. PCR used 60 Vbeta primers and 13 Jbeta primers. TCRdb's table, derived via immunoSEQ multiplex PCR, lists solely in-frame clones and lacks some. The table records 160,000 or so clones, about 75% of them present only once. Source material: PBMCs. All receptors derive from a female donor in good health and CMV-seronegative.

This clone was seen more than once but under ten times. The rearrangement uses TRBV6-5 and TRBJ2-3; 7 bases fit TRBD1. This CDR3 is built from 15 residues. Germline trimming cut 2 bases from V and 4 bases from J; bases unmatched to any gene: 6. Per germline, CDR1 MNHEY and CDR2 SVGAGI. The CDR3 loop is CASSYAWTGPDTQYF. CDR3 nucleotides: TGTGCCAGCAGTTACGCTTGGACAGGTCCAGATACGCAGTATTTT.

CDR3 protein: CASSWETGVNGYTF. The CDR3 bases are TGTGCCAGCAGTTGGGAGACAGGGGTGAATGGCTACACCTTC. The chain combines TRBV28 with TRBJ1-2, with TRBD1 matching over 8 bases. V trimming: 4 bases; J trimming: 6 bases; junction bases outside the gene matches: 7. The CDR3 is 14 amino acids. Per germline, CDR1 MDHEN and CDR2 SYDVKM.

The genes are TRBV7-6 and TRBJ2-1; 12 bases are a match to TRBD2. V lost 5 bases, J lost 7 bases, and 6 bases stayed unmatched. This CDR3 contains 15 residues. Germline V CDR1 and CDR2: SGHVS, FNYEAQ. CDR3 coding DNA: TGTGCCAGCAGCCGCCTCACTAGCGGGAGGAATGAGCAGTTCTTC. It encodes CASSRLTSGRNEQFF.

The count of this clone is one. The chain uses TRBV27 and TRBJ1-2; a possible D gene is TRBD1 (5 bases). The CDR3 has 14 residues. The germline V gene encodes CDR1 MNHEY and CDR2 SMNVEV (reference sequence). V gave up 5 bases and J gave up 8 bases, with 18 bases separating them. In DNA form, the CDR3 reads TGTGCCAGCAGTCCGCCGGGGGGGACGATGGGCTACACCTTC. It specifies CASSPPGGTMGYTF.

The chain carries TRBV19 and TRBJ1-5, with D unresolved. V was pared by 1 base and J by 2 bases, with 6 bases between. The CDR3 loop spans 14 amino acids. Germline V gene data show CDR1 as LNHDA and CDR2 as SQIVND (reference sequence). The CDR3: CASSIGAGNQPQHF. CDR3 coding DNA: TGTGCCAGTAGTATAGGGGCAGGCAATCAGCCCCAGCATTTT.